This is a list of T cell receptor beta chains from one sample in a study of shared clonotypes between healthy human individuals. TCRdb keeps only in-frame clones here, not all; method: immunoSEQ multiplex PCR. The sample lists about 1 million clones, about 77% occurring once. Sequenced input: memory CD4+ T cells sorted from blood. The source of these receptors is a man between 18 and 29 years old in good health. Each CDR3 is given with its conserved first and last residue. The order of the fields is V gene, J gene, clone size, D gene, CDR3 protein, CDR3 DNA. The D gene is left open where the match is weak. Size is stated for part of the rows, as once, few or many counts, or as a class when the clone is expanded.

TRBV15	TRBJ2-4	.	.	CATSRGGQGSNIQYF	TGTGCCACCAGCAGAGGAGGGCAGGGAAGCAACATTCAGTACTTC
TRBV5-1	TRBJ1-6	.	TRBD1	CASSWTGSYNSPLHF	TGCGCCAGCAGCTGGACAGGGTCTTATAATTCACCCCTCCACTTT
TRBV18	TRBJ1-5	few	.	CASSPGRVSNQPQHF	TGTGCCAGCTCACCAGGCAGGGTGAGCAATCAGCCCCAGCATTTT
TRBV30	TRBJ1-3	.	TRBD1	CAWTPGGGNTIYF	TGTGCCTGGACCCCAGGGGGCGGAAACACCATATATTTT
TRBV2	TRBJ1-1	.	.	CASSDEGGRGTEAFF	TGTGCCAGCAGTGACGAGGGTGGCAGGGGCACTGAAGCTTTCTTT
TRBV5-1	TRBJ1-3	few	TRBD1	CASSPGTAGNTIYF	TGCGCCAGCAGCCCCGGGACAGCTGGAAACACCATATATTTT
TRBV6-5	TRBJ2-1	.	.	CASSGRQYNEQFF	TGTGCCAGCAGCGGGAGACAGTACAATGAGCAGTTCTTC
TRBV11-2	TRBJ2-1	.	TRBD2	CASSSGLVNEQFF	TGTGCCAGCAGCTCCGGACTAGTCAATGAGCAGTTCTTC
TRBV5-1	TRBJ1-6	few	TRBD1	CATKDRDESPLHF	TGCGCCACCAAAGACAGGGACGAGTCACCCCTCCACTTT
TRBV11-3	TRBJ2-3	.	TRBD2	CASSRGLAAITDTQYF	TGTGCCAGCAGCAGGGGACTAGCGGCGATCACAGATACGCAGTATTTT